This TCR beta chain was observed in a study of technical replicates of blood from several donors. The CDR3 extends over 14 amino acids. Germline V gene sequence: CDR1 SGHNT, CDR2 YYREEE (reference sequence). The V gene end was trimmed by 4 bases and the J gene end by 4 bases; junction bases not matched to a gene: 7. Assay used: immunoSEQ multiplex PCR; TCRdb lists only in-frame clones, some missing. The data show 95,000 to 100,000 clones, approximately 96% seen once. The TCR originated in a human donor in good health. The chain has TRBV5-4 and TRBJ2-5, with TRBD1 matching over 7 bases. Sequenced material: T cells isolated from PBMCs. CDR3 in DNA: TGTGCCAGCAGCGATTACAGGGGTGGAGAGACCCAGTACTTC. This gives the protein CASSDYRGGETQYF.